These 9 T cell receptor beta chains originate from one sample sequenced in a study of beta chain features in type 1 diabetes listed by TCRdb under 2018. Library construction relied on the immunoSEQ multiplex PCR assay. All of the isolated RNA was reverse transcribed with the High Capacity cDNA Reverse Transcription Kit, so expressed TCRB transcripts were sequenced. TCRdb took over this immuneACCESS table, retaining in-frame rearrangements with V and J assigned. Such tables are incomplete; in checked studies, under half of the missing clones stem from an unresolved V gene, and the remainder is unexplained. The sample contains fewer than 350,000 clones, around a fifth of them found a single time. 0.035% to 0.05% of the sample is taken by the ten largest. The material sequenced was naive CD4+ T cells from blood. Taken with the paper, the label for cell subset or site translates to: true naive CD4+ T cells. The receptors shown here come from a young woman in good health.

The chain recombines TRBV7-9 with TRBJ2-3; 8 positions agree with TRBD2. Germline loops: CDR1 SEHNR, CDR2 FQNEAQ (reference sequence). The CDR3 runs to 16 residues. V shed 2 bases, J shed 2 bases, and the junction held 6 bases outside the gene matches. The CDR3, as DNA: TGTGCCAGCAGCTTATACCCGACTAGCGCCACAGATACGCAGTATTTT. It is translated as CASSLYPTSATDTQYF.

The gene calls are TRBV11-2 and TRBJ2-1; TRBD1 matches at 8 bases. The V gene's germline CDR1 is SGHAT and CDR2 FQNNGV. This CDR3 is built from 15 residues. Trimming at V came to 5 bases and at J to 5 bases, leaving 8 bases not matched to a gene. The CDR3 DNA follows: TGTGCCAGCAGCCGCGGACAGGGTAGCCACAATGAGCAGTTCTTC. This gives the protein CASSRGQGSHNEQFF.

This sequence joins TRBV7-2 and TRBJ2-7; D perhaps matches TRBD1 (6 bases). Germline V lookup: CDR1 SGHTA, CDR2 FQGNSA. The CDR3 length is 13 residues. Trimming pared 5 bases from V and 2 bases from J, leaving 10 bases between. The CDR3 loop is CASSDGQPYEQYF. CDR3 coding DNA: TGTGCCAGCAGCGATGGACAGCCCTACGAGCAGTACTTC. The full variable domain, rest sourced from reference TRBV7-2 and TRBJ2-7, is GAGVSQSPSNKVTEKGKDVELRCDPISGHTALYWYRQSLGQGLEFLIYFQGNSAPDKSGLPSDRFSAERTGGSVSTLTIQRTQQEDSAVYLCASSDGQPYEQYFGPGTRLTVT.

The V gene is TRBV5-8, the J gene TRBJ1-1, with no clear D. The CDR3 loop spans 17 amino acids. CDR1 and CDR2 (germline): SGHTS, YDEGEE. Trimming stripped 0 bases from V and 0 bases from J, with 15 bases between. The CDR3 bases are TGTGCCAGCAGCTTGGTATCCCGATTAGTCATGAACACTGAAGCTTTCTTT. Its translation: CASSLVSRLVMNTEAFF.

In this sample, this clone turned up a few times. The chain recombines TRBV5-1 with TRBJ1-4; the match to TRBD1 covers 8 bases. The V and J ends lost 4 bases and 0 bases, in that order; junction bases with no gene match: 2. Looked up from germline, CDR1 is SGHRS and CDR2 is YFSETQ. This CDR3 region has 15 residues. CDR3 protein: CASSGQGATNEKLFF. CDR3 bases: TGCGCCAGCAGCGGACAGGGTGCAACTAATGAAAAACTGTTTTTT. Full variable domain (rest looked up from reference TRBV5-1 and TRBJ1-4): KAGVTQTPRYLIKTRGQQVTLSCSPISGHRSVSWYQQTPGQGLQFLFEYFSETQRNKGNFPGRFSGRQFSNSRSEMNVSTLELGDSALYLCASSGQGATNEKLFFGSGTQLSVL.

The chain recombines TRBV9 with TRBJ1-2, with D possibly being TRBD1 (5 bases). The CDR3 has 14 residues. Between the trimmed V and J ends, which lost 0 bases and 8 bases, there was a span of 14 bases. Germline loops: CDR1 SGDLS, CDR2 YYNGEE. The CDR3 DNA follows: TGTGCCAGCAGCGTAGGGCAGGGACTCTACGGCTACACCTTC. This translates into CASSVGQGLYGYTF.

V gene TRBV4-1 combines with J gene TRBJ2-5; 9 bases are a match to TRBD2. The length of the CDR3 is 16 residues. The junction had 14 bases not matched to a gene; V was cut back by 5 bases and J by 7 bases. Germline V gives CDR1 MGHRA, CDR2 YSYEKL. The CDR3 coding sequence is TGCGCCAGCAGCGCCCCGGCTAGCGGGGAACGGGGGACCCAGTACTTC. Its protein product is CASSAPASGERGTQYF.

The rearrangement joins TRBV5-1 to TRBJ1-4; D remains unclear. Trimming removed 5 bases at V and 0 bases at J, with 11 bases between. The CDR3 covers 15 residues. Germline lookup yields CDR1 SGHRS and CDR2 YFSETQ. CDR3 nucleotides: TGCGCCAGCAGGATTACAGCCACAACTAATGAAAAACTGTTTTTT. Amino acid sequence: CASRITATTNEKLFF.

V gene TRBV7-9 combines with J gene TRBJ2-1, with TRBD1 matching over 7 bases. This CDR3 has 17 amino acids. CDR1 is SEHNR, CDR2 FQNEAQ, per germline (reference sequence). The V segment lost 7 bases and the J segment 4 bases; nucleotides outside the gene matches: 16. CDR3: CASTSTWSGTAYNEQFF. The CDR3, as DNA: TGTGCCAGCACCTCCACGTGGTCCGGGACAGCATACAATGAGCAGTTCTTC.